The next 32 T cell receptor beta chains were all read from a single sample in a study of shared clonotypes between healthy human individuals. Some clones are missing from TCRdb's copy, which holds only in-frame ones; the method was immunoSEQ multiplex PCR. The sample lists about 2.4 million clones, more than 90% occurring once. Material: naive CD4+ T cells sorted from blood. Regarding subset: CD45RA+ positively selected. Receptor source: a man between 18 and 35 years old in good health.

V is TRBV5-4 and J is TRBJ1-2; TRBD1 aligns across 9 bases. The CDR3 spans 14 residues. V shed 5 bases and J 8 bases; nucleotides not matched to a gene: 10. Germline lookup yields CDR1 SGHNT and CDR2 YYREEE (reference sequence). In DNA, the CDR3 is TGTGCCAGCAGTAGTACAGGGGGCGGGAGGGGCTACACCTTC. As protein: CASSSTGGGRGYTF.

CDR3 bases: TGCGCCAGCAGCCCGACGGTGACTAGCGGGAACACAGATACGCAGTATTTT. Translating gives CASSPTVTSGNTDTQYF. The V call is TRBV5-1, the J call TRBJ2-3, with 11 nucleotides matching TRBD2. The trim removed 4 bases at V and 2 bases at J, leaving 9 bases unmatched. CDR1 and CDR2 from the germline V gene are SGHRS and YFSETQ. This CDR3 has 17 amino acids.

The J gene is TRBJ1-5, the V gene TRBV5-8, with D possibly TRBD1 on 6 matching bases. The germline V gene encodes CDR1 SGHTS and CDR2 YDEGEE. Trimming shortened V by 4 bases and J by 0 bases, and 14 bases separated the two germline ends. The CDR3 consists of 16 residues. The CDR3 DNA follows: TGTGCCAGCAGCCCAGGGGCAGTGACTAGCAATCAGCCCCAGCATTTT. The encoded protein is CASSPGAVTSNQPQHF.

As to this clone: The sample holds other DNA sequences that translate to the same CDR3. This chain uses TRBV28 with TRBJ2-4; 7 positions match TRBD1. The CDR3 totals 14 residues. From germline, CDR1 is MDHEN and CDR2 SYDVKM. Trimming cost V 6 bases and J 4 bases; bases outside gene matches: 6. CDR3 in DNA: TGTGCCAGCAGCCCCGGGACAGTAAAAAACATTCAGTACTTC. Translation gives CASSPGTVKNIQYF.

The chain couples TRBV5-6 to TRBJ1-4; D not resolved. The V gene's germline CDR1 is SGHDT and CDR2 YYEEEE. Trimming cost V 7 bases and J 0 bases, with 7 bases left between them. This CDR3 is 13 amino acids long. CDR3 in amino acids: CASGVTTNEKLFF. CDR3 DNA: TGTGCCAGCGGGGTAACAACTAATGAAAAACTGTTTTTT.

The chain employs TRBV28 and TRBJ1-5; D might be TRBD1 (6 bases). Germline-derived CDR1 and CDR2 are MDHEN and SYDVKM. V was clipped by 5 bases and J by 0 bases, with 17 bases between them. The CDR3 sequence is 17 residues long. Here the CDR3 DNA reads TGTGCCAGCAGTCTGCGACAGGACCGCTATAGCAATCAGCCCCAGCATTTT. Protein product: CASSLRQDRYSNQPQHF.

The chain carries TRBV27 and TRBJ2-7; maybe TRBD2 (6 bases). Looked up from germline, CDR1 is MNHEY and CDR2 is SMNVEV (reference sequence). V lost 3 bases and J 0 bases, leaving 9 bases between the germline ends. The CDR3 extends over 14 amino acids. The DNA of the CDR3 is TGTGCCAGCAGTTTTCGGGGGACCTCCTACGAGCAGTACTTC. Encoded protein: CASSFRGTSYEQYF.

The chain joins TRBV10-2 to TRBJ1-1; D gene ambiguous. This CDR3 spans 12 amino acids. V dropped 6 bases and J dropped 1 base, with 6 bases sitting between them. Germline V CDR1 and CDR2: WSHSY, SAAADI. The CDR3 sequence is CASRQKNTEAFF. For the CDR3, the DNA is TGCGCCAGCAGACAGAAGAACACTGAAGCTTTCTTT.

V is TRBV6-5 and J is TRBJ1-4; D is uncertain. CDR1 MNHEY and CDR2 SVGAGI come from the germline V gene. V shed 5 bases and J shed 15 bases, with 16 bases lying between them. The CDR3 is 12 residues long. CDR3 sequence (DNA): TGTGCCAGCAGTGAATTCACGGGAGAGGTGTTTTTT. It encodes CASSEFTGEVFF.

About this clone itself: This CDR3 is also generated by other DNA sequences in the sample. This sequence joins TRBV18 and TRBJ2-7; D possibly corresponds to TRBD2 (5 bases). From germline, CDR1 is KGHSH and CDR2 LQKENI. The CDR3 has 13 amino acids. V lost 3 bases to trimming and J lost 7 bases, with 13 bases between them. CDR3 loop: CASSPSPGGEQYF. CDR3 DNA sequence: TGTGCCAGCTCACCTAGTCCCGGAGGAGAGCAGTACTTC.

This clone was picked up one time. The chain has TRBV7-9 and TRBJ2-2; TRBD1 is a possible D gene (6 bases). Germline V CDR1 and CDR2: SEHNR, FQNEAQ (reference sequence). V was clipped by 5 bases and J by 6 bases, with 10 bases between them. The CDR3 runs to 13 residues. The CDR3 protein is CASSQQGSGELFF. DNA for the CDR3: TGTGCCAGCAGCCAACAGGGTTCCGGGGAGCTGTTTTTT.

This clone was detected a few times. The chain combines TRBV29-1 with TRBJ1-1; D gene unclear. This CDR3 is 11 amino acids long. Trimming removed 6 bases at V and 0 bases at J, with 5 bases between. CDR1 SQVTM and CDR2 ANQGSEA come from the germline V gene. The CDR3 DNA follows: TGCAGCGTGCAGATGAACACTGAAGCTTTCTTT. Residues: CSVQMNTEAFF.

The CDR3 loop is CASSQAQGTQYF. In DNA, the CDR3 is TGTGCCAGCAGCCAAGCCCAGGGTACGCAGTATTTT. This chain uses TRBV4-2 with TRBJ2-3, with a weak D call TRBD1 (5 bases). Germline CDR1 reads LGHNA; CDR2 reads YNFKEQ. The CDR3 is 12 residues long. Trimming took 1 base from V and 8 from J, leaving 7 bases between them.

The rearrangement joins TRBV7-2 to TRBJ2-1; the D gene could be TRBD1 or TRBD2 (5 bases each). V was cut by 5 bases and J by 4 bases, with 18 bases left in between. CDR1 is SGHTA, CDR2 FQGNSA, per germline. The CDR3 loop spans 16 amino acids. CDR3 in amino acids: CASSPSGTEGYNEQFF. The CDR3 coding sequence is TGTGCCAGCAGCCCATCCGGGACGGAAGGTTACAATGAGCAGTTCTTC.

CDR3 region: CASSVGALYEQYF. The DNA for the CDR3 is TGTGCCAGCAGCGTAGGGGCACTCTACGAGCAGTACTTC. V gene TRBV9 combines with J gene TRBJ2-7; D unclear. The CDR3 extends over 13 amino acids. V shed 0 bases and J shed 3 bases, with 7 bases lying between them. Germline CDR1 and CDR2: SGDLS and YYNGEE.

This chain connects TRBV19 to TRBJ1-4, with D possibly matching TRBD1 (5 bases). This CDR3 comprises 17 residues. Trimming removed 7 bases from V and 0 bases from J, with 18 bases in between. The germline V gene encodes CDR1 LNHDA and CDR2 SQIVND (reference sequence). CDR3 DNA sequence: TGTGCCAGTAAGGTACCCCGGCGAGGGGCAACTAATGAAAAACTGTTTTTT. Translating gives CASKVPRRGATNEKLFF.

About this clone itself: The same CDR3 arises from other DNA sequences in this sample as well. Here the CDR3 DNA reads TGTGCCAGCAGCGTATCCAGTAGCTCCTACAATGAGCAGTTCTTC. Amino acid sequence: CASSVSSSSYNEQFF. The chain employs TRBV9 and TRBJ2-1; unclear D gene. Trimming shortened V by 1 base and J by 0 bases, and 8 bases separated the two germline ends. Germline V CDR1 and CDR2: SGDLS, YYNGEE. The CDR3 sequence is 15 residues long.

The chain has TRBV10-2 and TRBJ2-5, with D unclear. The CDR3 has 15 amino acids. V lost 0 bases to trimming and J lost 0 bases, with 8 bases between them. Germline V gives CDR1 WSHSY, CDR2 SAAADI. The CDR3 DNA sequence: TGCGCCAGCAGTGAGTCGACGACATACCAAGAGACCCAGTACTTC. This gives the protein CASSESTTYQETQYF.

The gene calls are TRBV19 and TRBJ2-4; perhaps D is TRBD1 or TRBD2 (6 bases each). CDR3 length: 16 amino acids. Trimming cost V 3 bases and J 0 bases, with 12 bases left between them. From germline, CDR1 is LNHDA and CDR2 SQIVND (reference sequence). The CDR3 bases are TGTGCCAGTAGTATGGGGGCGGAGGGAGCCAAAAACATTCAGTACTTC. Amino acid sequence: CASSMGAEGAKNIQYF.

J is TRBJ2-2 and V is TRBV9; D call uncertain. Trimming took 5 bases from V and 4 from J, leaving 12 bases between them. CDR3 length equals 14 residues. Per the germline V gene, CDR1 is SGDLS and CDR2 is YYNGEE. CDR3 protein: CASSLELITGELFF. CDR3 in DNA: TGTGCCAGCAGTCTGGAACTGATCACCGGGGAGCTGTTTTTT.

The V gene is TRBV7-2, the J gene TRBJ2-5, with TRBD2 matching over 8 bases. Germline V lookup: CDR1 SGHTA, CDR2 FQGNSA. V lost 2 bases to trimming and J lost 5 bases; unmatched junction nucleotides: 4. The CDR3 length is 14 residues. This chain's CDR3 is CASSLSGGLETQYF. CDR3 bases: TGTGCCAGCAGCTTATCGGGGGGGCTTGAGACCCAGTACTTC.

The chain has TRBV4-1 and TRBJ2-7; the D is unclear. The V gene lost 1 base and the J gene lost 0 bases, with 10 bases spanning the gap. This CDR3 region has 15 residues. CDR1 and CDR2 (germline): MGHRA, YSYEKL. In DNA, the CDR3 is TGCGCCAGCAGCCAAGTCGAACAGTCCTCCTACGAGCAGTACTTC. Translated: CASSQVEQSSYEQYF.

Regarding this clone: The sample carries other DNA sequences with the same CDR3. DNA of the CDR3: TGCAGTGCCACTCCTAGCAATGAGCAGTTCTTC. The encoded protein is CSATPSNEQFF. This rearrangement joins TRBV20-1 to TRBJ2-1, with unresolved D. The germline V gene encodes CDR1 DFQATT and CDR2 SNEGSKA (reference sequence). Trimming took 6 bases from V and 6 from J, leaving 9 bases between them. The CDR3 has 11 amino acids.

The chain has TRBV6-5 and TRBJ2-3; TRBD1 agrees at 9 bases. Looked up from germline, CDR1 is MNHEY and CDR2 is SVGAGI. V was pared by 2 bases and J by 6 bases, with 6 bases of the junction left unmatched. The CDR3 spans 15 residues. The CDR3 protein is CASSYVGQGRDTQYF. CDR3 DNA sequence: TGTGCCAGCAGTTACGTCGGACAGGGGAGGGATACGCAGTATTTT.

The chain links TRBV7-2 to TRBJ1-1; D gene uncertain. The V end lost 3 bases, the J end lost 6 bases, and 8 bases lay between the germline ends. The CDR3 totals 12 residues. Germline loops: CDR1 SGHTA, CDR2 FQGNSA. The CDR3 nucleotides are TGTGCCAGCAGCTTTAGATTAGCTGAAGCTTTCTTT. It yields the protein CASSFRLAEAFF.

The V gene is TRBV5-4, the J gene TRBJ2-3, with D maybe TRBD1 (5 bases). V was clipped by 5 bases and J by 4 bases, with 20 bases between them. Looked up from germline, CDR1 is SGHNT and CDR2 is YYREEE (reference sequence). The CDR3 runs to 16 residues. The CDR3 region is CASRPYSGAPPDTQYF. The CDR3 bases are TGTGCCAGCAGACCCTATAGTGGGGCTCCCCCAGATACGCAGTATTTT. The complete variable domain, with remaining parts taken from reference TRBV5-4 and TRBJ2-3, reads ETGVTQSPTHLIKTRGQQVTLRCSSQSGHNTVSWYQQALGQGPQFIFQYYREEENGRGNFPPRFSGLQFPNYSSELNVNALELDDSALYLCASRPYSGAPPDTQYFGPGTRLTVL.

The CDR3 is CASSSGTSLAETQFF. The DNA for the CDR3 is TGTGCCAGCAGCTCGGGGACTAGTCTCGCAGAGACGCAGTTCTTC. The chain carries TRBV11-3 and TRBJ2-1; 8 nucleotides line up with TRBD2. CDR3 length: 15 residues. Per germline, CDR1 SGHNT and CDR2 YENEEA. V shed 4 bases and J 12 bases; nucleotides not matched to a gene: 14.

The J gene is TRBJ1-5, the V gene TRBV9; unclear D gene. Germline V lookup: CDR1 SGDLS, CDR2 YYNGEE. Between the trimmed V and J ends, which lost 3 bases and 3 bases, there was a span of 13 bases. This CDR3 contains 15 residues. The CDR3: CASSGGSNANQPQHF. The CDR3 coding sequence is TGTGCCAGCAGCGGCGGTAGTAATGCCAATCAGCCCCAGCATTTT.

The CDR3 DNA reads TGTGCCAGCAGCAAGAAGGGGGCGGGAGGCCCCACCGGGGAGCTGTTTTTT. It codes for CASSKKGAGGPTGELFF. The chain uses TRBV21-1 and TRBJ2-2; TRBD2, the D gene given by the table, was not confirmed from the DNA. TRBV21-1 has pseudogene status. This CDR3 region has 17 residues.

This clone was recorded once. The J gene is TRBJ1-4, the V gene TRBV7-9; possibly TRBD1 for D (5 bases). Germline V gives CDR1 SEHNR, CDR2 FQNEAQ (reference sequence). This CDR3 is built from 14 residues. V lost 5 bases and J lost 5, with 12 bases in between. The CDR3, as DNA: TGTGCCAGCAGCCTTACGCGGGGGAATGAAAAACTGTTTTTT. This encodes CASSLTRGNEKLFF.

The CDR3: CASSWGRGTEAFF. CDR3 sequence (DNA): TGTGCCAGCAGCTGGGGACGTGGGACTGAAGCTTTCTTT. V usage is TRBV7-8 and J usage is TRBJ1-1, with D possibly being TRBD1 (5 bases). This CDR3 is built from 13 residues. V lost 4 bases and J lost 5, with 11 bases in between. CDR1 is SGHVS, CDR2 FQNEAQ, per germline.

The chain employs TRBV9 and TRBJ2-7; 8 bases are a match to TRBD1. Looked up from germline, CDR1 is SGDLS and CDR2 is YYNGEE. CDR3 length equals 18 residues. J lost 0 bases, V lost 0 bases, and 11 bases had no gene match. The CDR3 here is CASSVGGQEPKSSYEQYF. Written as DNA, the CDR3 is TGTGCCAGCAGCGTAGGGGGACAGGAACCCAAGAGCTCCTACGAGCAGTACTTC. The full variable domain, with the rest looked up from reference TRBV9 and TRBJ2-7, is DSGVTQTPKHLITATGQRVTLRCSPRSGDLSVYWYQQSLDQGLQFLIQYYNGEERAKGNILERFSAQQFPDLHSELNLSSLELGDSALYFCASSVGGQEPKSSYEQYFGPGTRLTVT.